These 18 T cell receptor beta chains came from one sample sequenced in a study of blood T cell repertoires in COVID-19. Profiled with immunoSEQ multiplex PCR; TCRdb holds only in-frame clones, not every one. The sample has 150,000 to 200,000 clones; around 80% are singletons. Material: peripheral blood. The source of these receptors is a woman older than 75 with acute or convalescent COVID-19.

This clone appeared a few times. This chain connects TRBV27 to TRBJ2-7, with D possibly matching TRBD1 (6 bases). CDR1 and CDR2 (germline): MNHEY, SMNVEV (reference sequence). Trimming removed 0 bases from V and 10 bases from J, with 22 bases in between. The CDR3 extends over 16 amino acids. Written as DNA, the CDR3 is TGTGCCAGCAGTTTATCGTGGTGGGGACAAGATCAGAAACAGTACTTC. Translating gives CASSLSWWGQDQKQYF.

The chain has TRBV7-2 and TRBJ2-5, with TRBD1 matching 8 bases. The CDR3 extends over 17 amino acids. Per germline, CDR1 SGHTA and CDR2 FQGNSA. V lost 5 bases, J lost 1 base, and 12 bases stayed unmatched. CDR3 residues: CASSPSPRGTGQETQYF. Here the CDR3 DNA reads TGTGCCAGCAGCCCTAGTCCCCGCGGGACAGGCCAAGAGACCCAGTACTTC.

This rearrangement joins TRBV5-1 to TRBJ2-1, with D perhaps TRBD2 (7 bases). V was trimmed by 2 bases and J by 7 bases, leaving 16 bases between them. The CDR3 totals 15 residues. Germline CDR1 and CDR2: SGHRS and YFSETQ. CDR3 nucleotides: TGCGCCAGCAGCTTAAACAGGGCCGGGGGGAATGAGCAGTTCTTC. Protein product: CASSLNRAGGNEQFF.

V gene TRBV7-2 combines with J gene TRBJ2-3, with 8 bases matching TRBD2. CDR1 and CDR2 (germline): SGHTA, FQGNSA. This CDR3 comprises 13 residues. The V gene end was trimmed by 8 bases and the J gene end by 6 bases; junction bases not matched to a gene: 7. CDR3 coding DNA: TGTGCCAGCCTCCTCGGGGGGGCGGATACGCAGTATTTT. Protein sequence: CASLLGGADTQYF.

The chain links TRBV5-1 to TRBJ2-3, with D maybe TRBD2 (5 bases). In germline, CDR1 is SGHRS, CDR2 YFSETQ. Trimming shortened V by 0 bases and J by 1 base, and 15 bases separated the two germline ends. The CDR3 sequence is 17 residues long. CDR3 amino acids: CASSLEGRRFGTDTQYF. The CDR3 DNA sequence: TGCGCCAGCAGCTTGGAGGGCAGGAGGTTTGGCACAGATACGCAGTATTTT.

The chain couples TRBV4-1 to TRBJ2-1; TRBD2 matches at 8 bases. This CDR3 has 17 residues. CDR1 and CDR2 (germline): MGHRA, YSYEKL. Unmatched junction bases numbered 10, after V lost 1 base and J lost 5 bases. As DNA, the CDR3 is TGCGCCAGCAGCCAAGCCCCGACTAGCGTGGGACACAATGAGCAGTTCTTC. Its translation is CASSQAPTSVGHNEQFF.

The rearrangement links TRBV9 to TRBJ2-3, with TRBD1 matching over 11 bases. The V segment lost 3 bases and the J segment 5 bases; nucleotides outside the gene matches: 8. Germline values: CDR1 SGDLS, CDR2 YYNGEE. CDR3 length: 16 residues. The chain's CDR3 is CASSGQWTGGLDTQYF. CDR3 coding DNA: TGTGCCAGCAGCGGACAATGGACAGGGGGCTTAGATACGCAGTATTTT.

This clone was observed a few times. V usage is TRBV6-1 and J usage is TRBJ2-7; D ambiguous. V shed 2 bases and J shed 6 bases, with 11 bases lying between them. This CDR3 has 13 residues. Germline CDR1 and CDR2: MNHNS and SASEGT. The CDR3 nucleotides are TGTGCCAGCAGTGAAAGAACCGGTTCCGAGCAGTACTTC. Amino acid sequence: CASSERTGSEQYF.

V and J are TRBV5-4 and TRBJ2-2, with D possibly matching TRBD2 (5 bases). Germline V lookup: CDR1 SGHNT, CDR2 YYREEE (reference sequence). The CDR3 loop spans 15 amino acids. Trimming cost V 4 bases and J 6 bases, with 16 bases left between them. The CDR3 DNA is TGTGCCAGCAGCCAGACCGTTGCGGGTCCCGGGGAGCTGTTTTTT. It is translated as CASSQTVAGPGELFF.

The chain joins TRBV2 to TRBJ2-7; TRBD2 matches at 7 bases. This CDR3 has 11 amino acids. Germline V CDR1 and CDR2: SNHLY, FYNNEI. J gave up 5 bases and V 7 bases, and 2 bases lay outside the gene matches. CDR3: CASKAGNEQYF. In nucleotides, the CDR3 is TGTGCCAGCAAAGCGGGAAACGAGCAGTACTTC.

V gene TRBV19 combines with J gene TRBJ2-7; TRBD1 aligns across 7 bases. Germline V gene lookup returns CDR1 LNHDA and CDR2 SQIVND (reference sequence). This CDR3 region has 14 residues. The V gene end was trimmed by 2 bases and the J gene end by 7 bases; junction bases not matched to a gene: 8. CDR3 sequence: CASSISGGGAEQYF. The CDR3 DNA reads TGTGCCAGTAGTATATCAGGGGGTGGCGCAGAGCAGTACTTC.

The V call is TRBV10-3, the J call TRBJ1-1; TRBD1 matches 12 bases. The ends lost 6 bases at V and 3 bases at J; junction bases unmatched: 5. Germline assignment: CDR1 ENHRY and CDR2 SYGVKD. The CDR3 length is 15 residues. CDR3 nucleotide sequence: TGTGCCATCAGGGGACAGGGGGCTCAAGACACTGAAGCTTTCTTT. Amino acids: CAIRGQGAQDTEAFF.

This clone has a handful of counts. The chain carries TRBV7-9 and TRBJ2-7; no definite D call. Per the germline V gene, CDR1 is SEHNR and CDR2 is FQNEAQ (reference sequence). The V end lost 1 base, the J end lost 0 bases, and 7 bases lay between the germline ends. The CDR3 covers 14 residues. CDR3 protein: CASSLDTVSYEQYF. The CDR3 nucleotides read TGTGCCAGCAGCTTAGATACGGTCTCCTACGAGCAGTACTTC.

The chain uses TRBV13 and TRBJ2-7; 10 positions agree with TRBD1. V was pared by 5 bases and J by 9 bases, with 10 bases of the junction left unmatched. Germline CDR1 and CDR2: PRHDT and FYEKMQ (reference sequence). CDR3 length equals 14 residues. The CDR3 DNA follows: TGTGCCAGCAGCCGGCGGACAGGGGGATGGGCGCAGTACTTC. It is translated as CASSRRTGGWAQYF.

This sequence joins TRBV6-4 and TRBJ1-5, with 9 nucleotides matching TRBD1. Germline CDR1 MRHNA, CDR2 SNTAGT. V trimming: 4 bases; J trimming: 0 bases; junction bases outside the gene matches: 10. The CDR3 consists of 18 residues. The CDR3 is CASSGRDRAIRSNQPQHF. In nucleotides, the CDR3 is TGTGCCAGCAGTGGCCGGGACAGGGCCATTCGTAGCAATCAGCCCCAGCATTTT.

The CDR3 sequence is CASAPGGNSPLHF. The DNA for the CDR3 is TGTGCCAGCGCCCCGGGAGGTAATTCACCCCTCCACTTT. The V gene is TRBV11-2, the J gene TRBJ1-6; no clear D gene. The CDR3 loop spans 13 amino acids. The germline gives CDR1 SGHAT, CDR2 FQNNGV. V was trimmed by 8 bases and J by 6 bases, leaving 11 bases between them.

Written as DNA, the CDR3 is TGTGCCAGCAGTTTTACCGGGACAGGGGATCCCCGGCGAGAGCAGTTCTTC. Translating gives CASSFTGTGDPRREQFF. The genes are TRBV7-9 and TRBJ2-1; TRBD1 aligns across 10 bases. The germline CDR1 and CDR2 sequences are SEHNR and FQNEAQ (reference sequence). V lost 6 bases, J lost 10 bases, and 18 bases stayed unmatched. The length of the CDR3 is 17 residues.

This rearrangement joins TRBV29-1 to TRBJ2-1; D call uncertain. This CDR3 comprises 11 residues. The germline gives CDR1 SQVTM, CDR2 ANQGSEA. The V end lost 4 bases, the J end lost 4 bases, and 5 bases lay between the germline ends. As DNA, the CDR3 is TGCAGCGTTGTCTTATACAATGAGCAGTTCTTC. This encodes CSVVLYNEQFF.